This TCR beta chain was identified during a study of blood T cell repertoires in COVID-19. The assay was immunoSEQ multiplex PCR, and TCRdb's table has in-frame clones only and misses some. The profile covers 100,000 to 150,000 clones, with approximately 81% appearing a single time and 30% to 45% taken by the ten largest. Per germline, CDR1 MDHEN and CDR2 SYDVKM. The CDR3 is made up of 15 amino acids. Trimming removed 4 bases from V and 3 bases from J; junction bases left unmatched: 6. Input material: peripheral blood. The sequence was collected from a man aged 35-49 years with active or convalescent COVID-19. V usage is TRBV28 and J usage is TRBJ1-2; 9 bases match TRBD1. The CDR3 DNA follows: TGTGCCAGCAGTTCCTCCGGGACAGGGTACTATGGCTACACCTTC. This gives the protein CASSSSGTGYYGYTF.